Given below is one TCR beta chain in context. Its antigen is unknown. The primer mix had 60 Vbeta and 13 Jbeta primers. Authors' analysis steps: A follow-up analysis tallied about 80 million unique TCR beta chains, roughly 9.9 million shared. Using immunoSEQ multiplex PCR, the repertoire was profiled, and TCRdb retains in-frame clones only, with some absent. That table gives V, J and clone size, and the DNA gave D and trimming. The sample gives about 130,000 clones, around 74% of which show up once; 5.5% to 8.5% is in the top ten. This CDR3 contains 17 residues. Germline V gives CDR1 SGHVS, CDR2 FQNEAQ. The ends were cut back, 2 bases at V and 2 bases at J, with 15 bases in the middle. This specimen belongs to a study of cytomegalovirus exposure and HLA in healthy donors. Study-wide results and limits: A later analysis found that most CMV-associated TCR beta chains appeared HLA-restricted. Investigators reported 150 to 200 TCR beta chains as tied to cytomegalovirus.

Sequencing was performed on PBMCs. The rearrangement links TRBV7-8 to TRBJ2-2; perhaps TRBD1 as D (6 bases). This sequence was found in a male donor in good health and CMV-seronegative. The CDR3 bases are TGTGCCAGCAGCTTAAATCCTGGGGGACACAACACCGGGGAGCTGTTTTTT. Translated, it gives CASSLNPGGHNTGELFF.